This TCR beta chain appears in the sequencing data of a study of shared clonotypes between healthy human individuals (dated by TCRdb to about 2020). In terms of the full investigation: The cohort included a few men and a couple of women between 18 and 49 years of age. For each donor, CD4 naive and CD4 memory were each given three plates, CD8 naive was given two plates, and CD8 memory was given one plate. The study deeply sequenced blood TCR repertoires of 5 or 6 healthy adults to estimate repertoire size and the extent of clonotype sharing between individuals. To increase sequencing depth and limit assay-specific biases, different laboratories used diverse techniques to prepare libraries and sequence TCR repertoires. Per donor, leukapheresis produced somewhere between about 0.9 and 9.5 billion PBMCs. General study outcomes and caveats: Sampling was restricted to blood, and TCR repertoires in tissues likely differ from the TCR repertoires found in blood. Across four donors, roughly 5.1% of naive CD4, approximately 3.5% of naive CD8, under 2.5% of memory CD4, and approximately 0.4% of memory CD8 clonotypes were shared. Rarefaction of sorted-subset datasets indicated incomplete sequencing despite the large sequencing depth. Compared with non-shared clonotypes, clonotypes shared by all four sorted-subset donors had higher generation probabilities. Pairwise subsampling led to the expectation that sequencing depth would affect the degree of clonotype sharing among donors. Naive subsets generally had larger estimated clonotype richness than memory subsets did. The small number of donors limited the genetic and exposure-history diversity represented.

Using the deep immunoSEQ assay, multiplex PCR amplified TCR CDR3 regions from genomic DNA. Genomic DNA extracted from each cell subset was distributed evenly over all wells of several immunoSEQ 96-well plates, and each plate served as one replicate. For sorted subsets, each replicate PCR was loaded with 200 ng genomic DNA, equivalent to about 30,000 T cell genomes. Purified libraries were quantified with a Qubit 3.0 fluorometer, sized on a Bioanalyzer 2100, and re-quantified with the KAPA Library Quantification kit. Every immunoSEQ 96-well plate was sequenced on a separate single-read 150-cycle Illumina NextSeq 550 flow cell. Per the source publication's procedure: Because the immunoSEQ output held only junctional sequences and lacked quality scores, the filtering could not match the filtering applied to full-length reads. Sequences were annotated with PyIR, a Python wrapper for IgBLAST v1.9, and V/J genes and CDR3 were assigned using IMGT germline references. Reads with weak V/J assignments (E-value above 1e-6), missing CDR3, stop codons, out-of-frame junctions, or ambiguous translated residues were removed. A V3J clonotype was defined by an identical inferred V gene, J gene, and CDR3 amino acid sequence. To compute the percentage overlap between repertoires, the number of shared unique clonotypes was divided by the size of the smaller repertoire. Three approaches were used to assess repertoire richness: RTK rarefaction, the Chao1 estimator, and Recon v2.1 estimates of unobserved clonotypes. For all TCRbeta clonotypes obtained by the gDNA method from a handful of donors, generation probabilities were computed with OLGA. The table comes from immuneACCESS by way of TCRdb, which keeps in-frame sequences with V and J called. Part of the clones is missing from these tables; in studies checked, under half for an unresolved V gene and the rest for unknown reasons. The V and J calls and the clone size are those of that table, but D and trimming were determined from the DNA. In this sample the table shows some 2,100,000 clones, 85% to 95% of which occur a single time. Clones ranked in the top ten supply about 1.8% of the sample.

For the CD8 naive samples, CD45RO-negative cells were positively selected for CCR7, yielding a CD45RA+CCR7+ population from which TemRA cells were excluded. The donors were healthy, HIV-negative adults with no recently reported acute infections or vaccinations. All donors were Caucasian adults living in Nashville, Tennessee, USA. After blood collection by leukapheresis, PBMCs were isolated using Ficoll-Histopaque density gradient centrifugation and then cryopreserved in the vapor phase of liquid nitrogen. Analytical flow cytometry was used to check the purity and quantity of each magnetically sorted T cell population. Each sorted fraction had its genomic DNA isolated and then quantified by UV absorbance on a Nanodrop 2000c. Worth noting for this clone: This clone's antigen is unknown. Per-base qualities were not stored, and no clone one base away is much larger.

Trimming takes 4 bases off V and 6 bases off J; junction bases not matched to a gene: 4. The CDR3 numbers 13 residues from cysteine through phenylalanine. The entry retains the CDR3 DNA only, 39 bases that are in frame from base 1. CDR1 and CDR2 are read off the germline V gene (reference sequence) as MNHEY and SMNVEV. The receptor was derived from a man between 18 and 35 years old in good health. Some clones in this sample may be carry-over from other donors' samples. The sample consisted of naive CD8+ T cells from PBMCs. The cell subset or site tag for this specimen amounts to: CD45RA+CCR7+. The chain was built from TRBV27 and TRBJ1-2, with 8 junctional bases fitting TRBD1. The sequenced DNA is TGTGCCAGCAGTTCCGCGACAGGGGATGGCTACACCTTC. This gives the protein CASSSATGDGYTF.